Listed here are 23 T cell receptor beta chains from one sample, sequenced in a study of T cells after yellow fever vaccination. TCRdb redid the calling of the 5' RACE reads with MiXCR, one entry per CDR3 protein. The table has some 120,000 distinct CDR3 sequences, around 15% seen once. The sample was CD8+ T cells sorted from PBMCs, taken 5 days after the yellow fever booster vaccination. The receptors stem from a man aged 18 to 35 who received the YFV17D yellow fever vaccine.

V usage is TRBV5-1 and J usage is TRBJ2-7; D assignment may be TRBD1 or TRBD2 (5 bases each). Looked up from germline, CDR1 is SGHRS and CDR2 is YFSETQ. Deletions cut 5 bases from V and 0 bases from J, with 12 bases between. CDR3 size: 14 residues. CDR3 sequence reads: CASRLEGSSYEQYV. In nucleotides, the CDR3 is TGCGCCAGCAGATTAGAGGGGAGCTCCTACGAGCAGTACGTC.

The table lists this clonotype with a few counts. This rearrangement joins TRBV24-1 to TRBJ2-1; D may be TRBD1 (6 bases). V lost 9 bases and J lost 7, with 24 bases in between. The germline gives CDR1 KGHDR, CDR2 SFDVKD. The CDR3 is made up of 16 amino acids. The CDR3 region is CATVHDTASQGNEQFF. CDR3 bases: TGTGCCACCGTGCACGATACAGCTAGTCAGGGGAATGAGCAGTTCTTC.

This chain links TRBV4-1 with TRBJ1-1; 8 nucleotides agree with TRBD1. Per germline, CDR1 MGHRA and CDR2 YSYEKL. The V gene end was trimmed by 1 base and the J gene end by 0 bases; junction bases not matched to a gene: 4. The CDR3 is made up of 16 amino acids. The CDR3: CASSQADRVMNTEAFF. For the CDR3, the DNA is TGCGCCAGCAGCCAAGCGGACAGGGTTATGAACACTGAAGCTTTCTTT.

This clonotype was counted between two and nine times. This chain connects TRBV29-1 to TRBJ2-1, with 10 nucleotides matching TRBD2. V lost 6 bases and J lost 8; bases outside the gene matches: 4. In germline, CDR1 is SQVTM, CDR2 ANQGSEA. This CDR3 is built from 12 residues. This chain's CDR3 is CSVSSGGYEQFF. In DNA form, the CDR3 reads TGCAGCGTCTCTAGCGGGGGCTATGAGCAGTTCTTC.

The genes are TRBV12-3 or TRBV12-4 and TRBJ2-7; D not resolved. V was shortened by 1 base and J by 2 bases, with 9 bases between the two germline ends. CDR3 length: 14 amino acids. The CDR3 loop is CASSLGTDTYEQYF. The CDR3, as DNA: TGTGCCAGCAGTTTAGGTACAGACACCTACGAGCAGTACTTC.

The chain is built from TRBV12-3 or TRBV12-4 and TRBJ1-1, with D perhaps matching TRBD1 (6 bases). The CDR3 length is 14 residues. V was trimmed by 6 bases and J by 0 bases, leaving 11 bases between them. The CDR3 is CASRPGQLNTEAFF. CDR3 nucleotides: TGTGCCAGCAGGCCAGGACAGTTGAACACTGAAGCTTTCTTT.

This clonotype was detected ten times or more. The gene calls are TRBV29-1 and TRBJ2-3; 10 bases match TRBD2. CDR3 length equals 16 residues. CDR1 SQVTM and CDR2 ANQGSEA come from the germline V gene. Germline trimming cut 1 base from V and 5 bases from J; bases unmatched to any gene: 9. CDR3 residues: CSVEGASGGFVDTQYF. The CDR3, as DNA: TGCAGCGTTGAAGGCGCTAGCGGGGGATTTGTAGATACGCAGTATTTT.

This clonotype has ten or more counts. J is TRBJ2-3 and V is TRBV6-2 or TRBV6-3; D might be TRBD2 (6 bases). The germline V and J ends were trimmed by 1 base and 2 bases, with 10 bases remaining between them. The CDR3 length is 15 residues. Germline V gives CDR1 MNHEY, CDR2 SVGEGT. The CDR3 here is CASSYLAGLTDTQYF. The CDR3 DNA is TGTGCCAGCAGTTACTTGGCGGGGCTCACAGATACGCAGTATTTT.

This clonotype was found a few times. The chain carries TRBV4-1 and TRBJ2-4, with 9 bases identical to TRBD2. CDR1 is MGHRA and CDR2 is YSYEKL in the germline V gene. V gave up 0 bases and J gave up 0 bases; unmatched junction bases: 9. The CDR3 spans 19 residues. The CDR3 DNA sequence: TGCGCCAGCAGCCAAGAATTACCGCGGGGGGGACTAGCCAAAAACATTCAGTACTTC. It translates to CASSQELPRGGLAKNIQYF.

This clonotype occurred a few times. The chain carries TRBV5-5 and TRBJ2-2; the D call may be TRBD1 or TRBD2 (5 bases each). V was clipped by 0 bases and J by 2 bases, with 14 bases between them. Germline CDR1 reads SGHKS; CDR2 reads YYEKEE (reference sequence). The CDR3 length is 17 residues. The DNA of the CDR3 is TGTGCCAGCAGCTTGGAACCTGGGACGGTCAACACCGGGGAGCTGTTTTTT. Its protein product is CASSLEPGTVNTGELFF.

This clonotype was seen a few times. The V gene is TRBV4-2, the J gene TRBJ1-3, with D perhaps matching TRBD1 (5 bases). CDR3 length equals 17 residues. Trimming stripped 1 base from V and 4 bases from J, with 17 bases between. The germline V gene encodes CDR1 LGHNA and CDR2 YNFKEQ. The DNA of the CDR3 is TGTGCCAGCAGCCAAGCGGGTCTGGAGCCAGGGGGAAACACCATATATTTT. This translates into CASSQAGLEPGGNTIYF.

The chain has TRBV12-5 and TRBJ1-6, with D possibly being TRBD1 (5 bases). CDR1 and CDR2 from the germline V gene are LGHNT and FRNRAP. The CDR3 extends over 16 amino acids. The V end was cut by 3 bases, the J end by 8 bases, with 17 bases between. The CDR3 sequence is CASGFLLVGGDSPLHF. The CDR3 DNA reads as TGTGCTAGTGGTTTCCTCTTGGTCGGGGGGGATTCACCCCTCCACTTT.

In its sample, this clonotype was seen a few times. V is TRBV15 and J is TRBJ1-6; a possible D gene is TRBD1 (5 bases). CDR3 length: 14 amino acids. V lost 0 bases, J lost 10 bases, and 10 bases lay in between. Germline lookup yields CDR1 LNHNV and CDR2 YYDKDF (reference sequence). The CDR3 loop is CATSRDREPSPLHF. CDR3 sequence (DNA): TGTGCCACCAGCAGAGACAGGGAACCCTCACCCCTCCACTTT.

The J gene is TRBJ2-2, the V gene TRBV7-2; D gene ambiguous. Looked up from germline, CDR1 is SGHTA and CDR2 is FQGNSA. This CDR3 region has 12 residues. Deletions cut 0 bases from V and 8 bases from J, with 4 bases between. For the CDR3, the DNA is TGTGCCAGCAGCTTAGCTATGGGGGAGCTGTTTTTT. Protein sequence: CASSLAMGELFF.

This sequence joins TRBV27 and TRBJ2-5, with D possibly called TRBD1 or TRBD2 (6 bases each). Germline V CDR1 and CDR2: MNHEY, SMNVEV (reference sequence). This CDR3 comprises 12 residues. The CDR3 coding sequence is TGTGTCGCTGGGGGGCCCCAAGAGACCCAGTACTTC. Translation: CVAGGPQETQYF.

V and J are TRBV6-4 and TRBJ2-1; TRBD2 agrees at 11 bases. Trimming removed 5 bases from V and 0 bases from J; junction bases left unmatched: 3. Germline V lookup: CDR1 MRHNA, CDR2 SNTAGT. The CDR3 runs to 16 residues. The CDR3 loop reads CASSLLAGASYNEQFF. CDR3 nucleotide sequence: TGTGCCAGCAGTCTACTAGCGGGGGCCTCCTACAATGAGCAGTTCTTC.

The chain has TRBV5-1 and TRBJ2-1; TRBD2 agrees at 7 bases. Germline V gene sequence: CDR1 SGHRS, CDR2 YFSETQ. V shed 5 bases, J shed 8 bases, and the junction held 10 bases outside the gene matches. The CDR3 sequence is 14 residues long. In nucleotides, the CDR3 is TGCGCCAGCAGGGAGGGGACTACCGGCGATGAGCAGTTCTTC. It yields the protein CASREGTTGDEQFF.

This chain connects TRBV12-3 or TRBV12-4 to TRBJ2-3; a possible D gene is TRBD2 (6 bases). The CDR3 is made up of 13 amino acids. V was pared by 8 bases and J by 0 bases, with 9 bases between. The CDR3 loop is CASSRGSTDTQYF. The CDR3 nucleotides read TGTGCCAGCTCTCGGGGGAGCACAGATACGCAGTATTTT.

In its sample, this clonotype was seen a few times. The V call is TRBV4-1, the J call TRBJ2-1; D gene unclear. The CDR3 has 16 residues. The V gene lost 0 bases and the J gene lost 7 bases, with 16 bases spanning the gap. Germline V gene sequence: CDR1 MGHRA, CDR2 YSYEKL. CDR3 loop: CASSQDAGQLGNEQFF. CDR3 nucleotides: TGCGCCAGCAGCCAAGATGCCGGGCAACTCGGGAATGAGCAGTTCTTC.

This clonotype was seen only a few times. CDR3 in DNA: TGTGCCAGCAGTTTAGGTGGGAGGGCAGATACGCAGTATTTT. Protein product: CASSLGGRADTQYF. This chain joins TRBV12-3 or TRBV12-4 and TRBJ2-3, with TRBD2 matching over 7 bases. J lost 4 bases, V lost 1 base, and 2 bases had no gene match. CDR3 length equals 14 residues.

Regarding this clonotype: At one boundary the junction diverges from the germline segment, which might be a read error. This chain joins TRBV6-2 or TRBV6-3 and TRBJ2-7; TRBD1 aligns across 7 bases. CDR3 length equals 11 residues. Germline lookup yields CDR1 MNHEY and CDR2 SVGEGT. This CDR3 is CASSYDRVPHF. The CDR3 DNA sequence: TGTGCCAGCAGTTACGACAGGGTTCCGCACTTC.

The chain joins TRBV24-1 to TRBJ2-2; 7 nucleotides line up with TRBD1. V was clipped by 4 bases and J by 10 bases; unmatched bases: 5. The CDR3 is 13 amino acids. Germline V CDR1 and CDR2: KGHDR, SFDVKD. CDR3 sequence reads: CATSEETGKELFF. CDR3 in DNA: TGTGCCACCAGTGAAGAGACAGGGAAGGAGCTGTTTTTT.

There are many counts of this clonotype. This chain links TRBV6-5 with TRBJ1-1; D not resolved. CDR1 MNHEY and CDR2 SVGAGI come from the germline V gene. Between the trimmed V and J ends, which lost 6 bases and 1 base, there was a span of 3 bases. The CDR3 runs to 11 residues. CDR3 sequence: CASSRNTEAFF. CDR3 nucleotide sequence: TGTGCCAGCAGCCGGAACACTGAAGCTTTCTTT.